The T cell receptor beta chain described here comes from a study of blood T cell repertoires in COVID-19. At the level of the study: Samples came from the United States, Italy and Spain, spanning acute and convalescent COVID-19. T cells, B-cell-depleted T cells, or PBMCs supplied cDNA or gDNA.

V shed 1 base, J shed 2 bases, and the junction held 4 bases outside the gene matches. Germline V gives CDR1 SGHTA, CDR2 FQGNSA. The CDR3 loop spans 15 amino acids. Study processing details: Amplification of reference gene primers provided the estimated nucleated cell counts. Clones were sequenced by immunoSEQ multiplex PCR, and TCRdb holds only the in-frame ones, with some missing. Clone size and V and J calls were adopted from that table, with D and trimming inferred from the DNA. The table includes more than 140,000 clones, more than 65% detected once. The chain uses TRBV7-2 and TRBJ2-7, with TRBD2 matching over 8 bases. What was sequenced was peripheral blood. The sequence was obtained from a woman between 50 and 59 years old in a cohort sampled during active or convalescent COVID-19. CDR3 sequence reads: CASSLGGGTPYEQYF. In nucleotides, the CDR3 is TGTGCCAGCAGCTTAGGCGGGGGGACTCCCTACGAGCAGTACTTC.